This is a list of T cell receptor beta chains from one sample in a study of cytomegalovirus exposure and HLA in healthy donors. Sequenced by immunoSEQ multiplex PCR; TCRdb stores in-frame clones only, minus some. This sample has some 170,000 clones, with 75% to 85% found just once. The source material was PBMCs. These TCRs come from a woman aged 25-40 years in good health and CMV-seronegative. Both conserved end residues are part of each CDR3. Fields, in order: D gene, clone size, V gene, CDR3 length, J gene, CDR3 protein, CDR3 DNA. D genes are given only for firm matches. Size is stated for part of the rows, as once, few or many counts, or as a class when the clone is expanded.

TRBD1	NA	TRBV29-1	14	TRBJ2-2	CSVGTGDGTGELFF	TGCAGCGTTGGAACAGGGGATGGGACCGGGGAGCTGTTTTTT
TRBD2	NA	TRBV4-1	15	TRBJ2-7	CASSQISGGVYEQYF	TGCGCCAGCAGCCAAATTAGCGGGGGGGTTTACGAGCAGTACTTC
NA	NA	TRBV28	20	TRBJ2-3	CASSSYWGAAGGSGSDTQYF	TGTGCCAGCAGCTCATACTGGGGGGCCGCGGGCGGGAGTGGCTCAGATACGCAGTATTTT
TRBD1	NA	TRBV5-5	13	TRBJ2-5	CASSRTGQETQYF	TGTGCCAGCAGCAGGACAGGGCAAGAGACCCAGTACTTC
TRBD2	NA	TRBV25-1	14	TRBJ2-7	CASSELPSGYEQYF	TGTGCCAGCAGTGAATTGCCTAGCGGGTACGAGCAGTACTTC
NA	once	TRBV27	16	TRBJ2-1	CASSSLTGSRVNEQFF	TGTGCCAGCAGTTCTCTGACTGGCTCGAGGGTTAATGAGCAGTTCTTC
NA	few	TRBV10-1	15	TRBJ2-2	CASSGEQDNTGELFF	TGCGCCAGCAGTGGGGAACAGGACAACACCGGGGAGCTGTTTTTT
TRBD1	NA	TRBV5-1	15	TRBJ2-4	CASSQDRGSLNIQYF	TGCGCCAGCAGCCAGGACAGGGGGTCCCTAAACATTCAGTACTTC
NA	NA	TRBV6-5	15	TRBJ2-6	CASSPPGVGANGLTF	TGTGCCAGCAGTCCTCCAGGGGTTGGGGCCAACGGCCTGACTTTC
TRBD2	NA	TRBV28	13	TRBJ2-3	CASSRLARDTQYF	TGTGCCAGCAGTAGACTAGCTAGAGATACGCAGTATTTT
NA	few	TRBV5-6	12	TRBJ1-4	CASSLVGEKLFF	TGTGCCAGCAGCTTGGTTGGCGAAAAACTGTTTTTT
TRBD2	NA	TRBV7-6	15	TRBJ2-7	CASSLERGGVREQYF	TGTGCCAGCAGCCTGGAGCGGGGGGGTGTTCGCGAGCAGTACTTC
TRBD1	NA	TRBV2	12	TRBJ1-1	CASRDRGTEAFF	TGTGCCAGCAGGGACAGGGGTACTGAAGCTTTCTTT
NA	few	TRBV27	15	TRBJ2-1	CASSPPGHSYNEQFF	TGTGCCAGCAGTCCGCCAGGGCACTCCTACAATGAGCAGTTCTTC
NA	NA	TRBV5-1	12	TRBJ2-7	CASRGPRGEQYF	TGCGCCAGCCGAGGGCCACGCGGCGAGCAGTACTTC
NA	few	TRBV2	21	TRBJ2-6	CASPRGPQTRTAGDGANVLTF	TGTGCCAGCCCACGAGGCCCTCAAACCCGGACAGCCGGGGATGGGGCCAACGTCCTGACTTTC
NA	NA	TRBV14	17	TRBJ1-1	CASSQGLGAGENTEAFF	TGTGCCAGCAGCCAAGGTTTAGGCGCAGGGGAGAACACTGAAGCTTTCTTT
NA	NA	TRBV11-2	14	TRBJ1-2	CASSPQTGAGGYTF	TGTGCCAGCAGCCCACAGACAGGCGCAGGTGGCTACACCTTC
TRBD2	NA	TRBV2	16	TRBJ2-7	CASSAIAGDGSYEQYF	TGTGCCAGCAGTGCAATAGCGGGAGATGGATCCTACGAGCAGTACTTC
TRBD1	once	TRBV28	15	TRBJ2-7	CASSLIQGETDEQYF	TGTGCCAGCAGCCTCATACAGGGGGAAACGGACGAGCAGTACTTC
NA	NA	TRBV2	16	TRBJ1-4	CASSDIRGITNEKLFF	TGTGCCAGCAGTGATATCAGGGGTATAACTAATGAAAAACTGTTTTTT
NA	NA	TRBV7-6	12	TRBJ2-3	CASSLLVDTQYF	TGTGCCAGCAGCTTACTTGTAGATACGCAGTATTTT
NA	NA	TRBV5-6	13	TRBJ2-1	CASSLKPTNEQFF	TGTGCCAGCAGCTTAAAGCCCACCAATGAGCAGTTCTTC
NA	NA	TRBV7-9	14	TRBJ1-1	CASRPDRINTEAFF	TGTGCCAGCAGACCGGACAGAATTAACACTGAAGCTTTCTTT
TRBD1	NA	TRBV4-1	15	TRBJ2-3	CASSPGDRAADTQYF	TGCGCCAGCAGCCCCGGGGACAGGGCGGCAGATACGCAGTATTTT
NA	NA	TRBV10-3	15	TRBJ1-1	CAIRTGPTGNTEAFF	TGTGCCATCAGAACCGGCCCGACAGGGAACACTGAAGCTTTCTTT
TRBD1	once	TRBV5-1	14	TRBJ2-4	CASSSGDRGNIQYF	TGCGCCAGCAGCTCAGGGGACAGGGGAAACATTCAGTACTTC
NA	NA	TRBV12-2	17	TRBJ2-1	CASRGRLSGGPYNEQFF	TGTGCAAGTCGCGGAAGATTGAGCGGGGGGCCCTACAATGAGCAGTTCTTC
TRBD1	NA	TRBV28	15	TRBJ1-2	CASSSDWDSLYGYTF	TGTGCCAGCAGTTCCGATTGGGACAGTCTCTATGGCTACACCTTC
NA	NA	TRBV7-9	16	TRBJ1-1	CASSLFSGGANTEAFF	TGTGCCAGCAGCTTATTTTCGGGGGGGGCGAACACTGAAGCTTTCTTT
NA	NA	TRBV5-1	14	TRBJ2-7	CASSLSDIPHEQYF	TGCGCCAGCAGCTTGTCTGACATACCCCACGAGCAGTACTTC
TRBD2	NA	TRBV7-3	16	TRBJ2-3	CASSPGPSGSTDTQYF	TGTGCCAGCAGCCCAGGTCCTAGCGGGAGCACAGATACGCAGTATTTT
NA	NA	TRBV5-5	16	TRBJ2-7	CASSLDRAGPFYEQYF	TGTGCCAGCAGCTTGGACAGGGCCGGACCTTTCTACGAGCAGTACTTC
TRBD1	NA	TRBV28	14	TRBJ2-7	CASSLGTGSYEQYF	TGTGCCAGCAGCCTCGGGACAGGGTCCTACGAGCAGTACTTC
TRBD1	NA	TRBV7-2	15	TRBJ1-2	CASSLRGQGNYGYTF	TGTGCCAGCAGCCTGCGGGGACAGGGGAACTATGGCTACACCTTC
TRBD1	few	TRBV18	16	TRBJ1-2	CASSPDGQGHLYGYTF	TGTGCCAGCTCACCGGACGGACAGGGCCACCTGTATGGCTACACCTTC
NA	NA	TRBV15	13	TRBJ1-1	CATSRDQATEAFF	TGTGCCACCAGCAGAGATCAGGCGACTGAAGCTTTCTTT
TRBD2	NA	TRBV4-2	13	TRBJ2-5	CASSQLAEETQYF	TGTGCCAGCAGCCAACTAGCGGAAGAGACCCAGTACTTC
NA	NA	TRBV5-1	16	TRBJ2-7	CASSLNSRGGGYEQYF	TGCGCCAGCAGCTTGAACTCCAGGGGAGGGGGCTACGAGCAGTACTTC
NA	NA	TRBV9	12	TRBJ2-2	CASDRGTGELFF	TGTGCCAGCGATCGGGGAACCGGGGAGCTGTTTTTT
NA	NA	TRBV28	13	TRBJ1-1	CASRRGRDTEAFF	TGTGCCAGCAGAAGGGGTAGAGACACTGAAGCTTTCTTT
TRBD2	few	TRBV11-2	16	TRBJ2-6	CASAFPGGGGANVLTF	TGTGCCAGCGCCTTCCCGGGGGGTGGGGGGGCCAACGTCCTGACTTTC
TRBD2	once	TRBV11-3	17	TRBJ2-1	CASTNPGGGSSYNEQFF	TGTGCCAGCACCAACCCGGGGGGGGGCAGCTCCTACAATGAGCAGTTCTTC
NA	NA	TRBV7-3	15	TRBJ2-3	CASSEGGRGTDTQYF	TGTGCCAGCAGCGAGGGGGGGAGGGGCACAGATACGCAGTATTTT
TRBD1	NA	TRBV28	14	TRBJ1-2	CASSLVGQGYGYTF	TGTGCCAGCAGTTTAGTGGGACAGGGGTATGGCTACACCTTC